Presented here are 3 T cell receptor beta chains from one specimen sequenced in a study of shared clonotypes between healthy human individuals. TCRdb's copy holds only in-frame clones and misses some; the assay was immunoSEQ multiplex PCR. The sample consists of roughly 1,500,000 clones, roughly 98.5% of them appearing once. The specimen sequenced was naive CD4+ T cells sorted from blood. The sample's subset: CD45RA+ positively selected. These receptors came from a man aged 30 to 45 in good health.

The chain employs TRBV28 and TRBJ1-2; D gene ambiguous. CDR3 size: 13 residues. Trimming took off 6 bases at V and 8 bases at J, with 16 bases between the two ends. The germline V gene encodes CDR1 MDHEN and CDR2 SYDVKM. CDR3 sequence (DNA): TGTGCCAGCAGCTCCGTTTCGGTGGTAGGCTACACCTTC. It is translated as CASSSVSVVGYTF.

The chain employs TRBV25-1 and TRBJ2-7; D might be TRBD2 (6 bases). Germline V gene data show CDR1 as MGHDK and CDR2 as SYGVNS. Trimming left V 3 bases short and J 4 bases short, with 7 bases between. CDR3 size: 12 residues. CDR3 sequence: CASSEGGYEQYF. The CDR3 DNA follows: TGTGCCAGCAGTGAGGGAGGTTACGAGCAGTACTTC.

The chain joins TRBV6-6 to TRBJ2-5; no reliable D call. Germline V gene lookup returns CDR1 MNHNY and CDR2 SVGAGI (reference sequence). This CDR3 has 14 amino acids. Trimming pared 10 bases from V and 0 bases from J, leaving 15 bases between. In DNA form, the CDR3 reads TGTGCCACCCATGTGGATGGGTACCAAGAGACCCAGTACTTC. Translated: CATHVDGYQETQYF.